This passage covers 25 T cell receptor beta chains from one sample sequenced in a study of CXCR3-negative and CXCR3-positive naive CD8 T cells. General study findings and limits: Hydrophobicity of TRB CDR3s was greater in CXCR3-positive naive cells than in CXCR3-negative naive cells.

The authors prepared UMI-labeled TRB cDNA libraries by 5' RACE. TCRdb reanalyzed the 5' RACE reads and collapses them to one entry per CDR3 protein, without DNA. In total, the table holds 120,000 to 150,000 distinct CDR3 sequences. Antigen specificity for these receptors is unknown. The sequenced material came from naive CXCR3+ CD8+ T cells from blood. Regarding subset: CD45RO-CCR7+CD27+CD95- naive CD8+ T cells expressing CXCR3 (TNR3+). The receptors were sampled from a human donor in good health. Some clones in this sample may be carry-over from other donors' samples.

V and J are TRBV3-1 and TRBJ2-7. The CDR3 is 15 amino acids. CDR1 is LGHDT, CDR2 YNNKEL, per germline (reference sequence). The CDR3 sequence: CASSNTPAALYEQYF.

The CDR3 loop is CASSLLAGGSTGELFF. The genes are TRBV7-8 and TRBJ2-2; with no DNA, the TCRdb D assignment of TRBD2 cannot be verified. The CDR3 has 16 amino acids. Germline CDR1 is SGHVS and CDR2 is FQNEAQ.

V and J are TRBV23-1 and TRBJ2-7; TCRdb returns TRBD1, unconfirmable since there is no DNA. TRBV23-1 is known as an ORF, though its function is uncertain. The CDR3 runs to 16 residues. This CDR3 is CASSQSGQGANYEQYF.

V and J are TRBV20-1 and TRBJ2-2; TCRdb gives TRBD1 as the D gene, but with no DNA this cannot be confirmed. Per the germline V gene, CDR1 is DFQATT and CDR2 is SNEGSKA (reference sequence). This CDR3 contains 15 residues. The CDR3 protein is CSARLPGQGAGELFF.

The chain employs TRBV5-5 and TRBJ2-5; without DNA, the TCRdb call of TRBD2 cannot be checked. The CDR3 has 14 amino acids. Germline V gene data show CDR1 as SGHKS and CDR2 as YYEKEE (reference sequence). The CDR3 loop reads CASSQLEAVQTQYF.

CDR3 protein: CASSPFPGGAPTDTQYF. The J gene is TRBJ2-3, the V gene TRBV14; TCRdb selects TRBD1, and the lack of DNA leaves this call unchecked. The V gene's germline CDR1 is SGHDN and CDR2 FVKESK. The CDR3 is made up of 17 amino acids.

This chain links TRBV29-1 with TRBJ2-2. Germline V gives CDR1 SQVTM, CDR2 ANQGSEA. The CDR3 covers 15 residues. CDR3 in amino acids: CSVGEAGRNTGELFF.

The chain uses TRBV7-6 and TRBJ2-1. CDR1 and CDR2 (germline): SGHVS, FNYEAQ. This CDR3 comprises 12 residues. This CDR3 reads CASSLLYNEQFF.

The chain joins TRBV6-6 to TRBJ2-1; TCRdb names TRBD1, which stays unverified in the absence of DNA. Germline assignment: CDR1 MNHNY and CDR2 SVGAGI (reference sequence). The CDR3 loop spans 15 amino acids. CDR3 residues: CASYPRAETYNEQFF.

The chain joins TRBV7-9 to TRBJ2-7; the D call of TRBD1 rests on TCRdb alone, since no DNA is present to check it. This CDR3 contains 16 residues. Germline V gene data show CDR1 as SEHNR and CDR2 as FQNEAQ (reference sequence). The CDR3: CASSSLGTEHSYEQYF.

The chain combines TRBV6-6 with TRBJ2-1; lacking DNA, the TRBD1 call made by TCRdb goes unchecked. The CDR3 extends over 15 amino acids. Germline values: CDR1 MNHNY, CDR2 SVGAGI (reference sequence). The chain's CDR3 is CASSYSTGGLNEQFF.

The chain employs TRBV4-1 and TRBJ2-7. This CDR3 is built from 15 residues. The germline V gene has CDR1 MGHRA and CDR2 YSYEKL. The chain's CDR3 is CASSQGHGYSYEQYF.

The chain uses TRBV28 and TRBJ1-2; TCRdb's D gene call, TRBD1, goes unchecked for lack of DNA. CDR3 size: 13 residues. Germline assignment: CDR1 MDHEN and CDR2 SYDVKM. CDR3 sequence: CASSSLDGYGYTF.

The CDR3 protein is CASSPGTALRNTIYF. The chain couples TRBV14 to TRBJ1-3; the D call from TCRdb, TRBD1, cannot be confirmed without DNA. The CDR3 has 15 residues. The germline V gene has CDR1 SGHDN and CDR2 FVKESK.

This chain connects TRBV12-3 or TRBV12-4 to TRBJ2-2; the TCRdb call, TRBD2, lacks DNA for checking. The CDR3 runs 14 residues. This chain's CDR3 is CASSSGLASGELFF.

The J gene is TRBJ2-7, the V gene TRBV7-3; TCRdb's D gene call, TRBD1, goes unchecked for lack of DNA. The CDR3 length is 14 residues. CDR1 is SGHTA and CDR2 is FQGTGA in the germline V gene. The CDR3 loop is CASSSSGTDYEQYF. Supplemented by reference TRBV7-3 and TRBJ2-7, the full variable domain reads GAGVSQTPSNKVTEKGKYVELRCDPISGHTALYWYRQSLGQGPEFLIYFQGTGAADDSGLPNDRFFAVRPEGSVSTLKIQRTERGDSAVYLCASSSSGTDYEQYFGPGTRLTVT.

The CDR3 protein is CASSNEGGYTF. The V and J genes are TRBV7-9 and TRBJ1-2. The V gene's germline CDR1 is SEHNR and CDR2 FQNEAQ (reference sequence). The length of the CDR3 is 11 residues.

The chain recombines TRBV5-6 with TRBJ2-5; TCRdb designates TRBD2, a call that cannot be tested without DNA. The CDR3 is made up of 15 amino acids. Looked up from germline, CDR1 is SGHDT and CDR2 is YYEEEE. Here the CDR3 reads CASSFLAGVLETQYF.

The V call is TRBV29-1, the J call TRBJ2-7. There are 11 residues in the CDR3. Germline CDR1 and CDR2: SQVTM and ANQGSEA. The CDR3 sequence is CSVLMRYEQYF.

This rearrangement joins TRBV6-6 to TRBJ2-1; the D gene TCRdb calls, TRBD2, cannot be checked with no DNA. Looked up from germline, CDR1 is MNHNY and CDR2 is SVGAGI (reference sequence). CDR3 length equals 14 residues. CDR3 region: CASSLGERGYEQFF.

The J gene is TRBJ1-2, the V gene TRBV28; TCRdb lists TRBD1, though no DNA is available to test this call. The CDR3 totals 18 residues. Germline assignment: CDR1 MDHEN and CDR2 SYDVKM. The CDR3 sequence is CASILTSLPGQGFYGYTF.

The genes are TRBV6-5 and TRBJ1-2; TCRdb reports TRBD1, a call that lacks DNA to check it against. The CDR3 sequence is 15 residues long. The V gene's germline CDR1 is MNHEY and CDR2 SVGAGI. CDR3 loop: CASSYSGTGGSGYTF.

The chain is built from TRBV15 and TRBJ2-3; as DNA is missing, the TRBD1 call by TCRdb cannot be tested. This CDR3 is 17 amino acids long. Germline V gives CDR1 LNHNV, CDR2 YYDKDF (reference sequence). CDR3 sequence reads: CATSGPIRGPSTPTQYF.

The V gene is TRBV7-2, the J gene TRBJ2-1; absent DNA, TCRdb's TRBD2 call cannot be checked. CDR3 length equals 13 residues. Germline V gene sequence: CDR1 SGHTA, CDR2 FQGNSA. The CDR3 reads CASSSSPAGEQFF.

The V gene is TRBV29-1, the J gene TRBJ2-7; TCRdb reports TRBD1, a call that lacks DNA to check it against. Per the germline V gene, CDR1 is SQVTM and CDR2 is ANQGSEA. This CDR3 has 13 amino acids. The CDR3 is CSVGTGDLYEQYF.